This TCR beta chain was identified in a study of CD8+ T cells in alopecia areata. Extracted RNA was reverse transcribed into cDNA, the sequencing template. Using immunoSEQ multiplex PCR, the repertoire was profiled, and TCRdb retains in-frame clones only, with some absent. The data contain 100,000 to 150,000 clones, less than 50% of them seen just once; the ten biggest clones take up over 9.5%. Peripheral blood, together with lesional scalp punch biopsies, was collected from alopecia areata patients. It was from PBMCs that CD4+ and CD8+ T cells were sorted. CDR3 size: 14 residues. Trimming took off 0 bases at V and 1 base at J, with 6 bases between the two ends. Germline lookup yields CDR1 MGHRA and CDR2 YSYEKL.

This sequence joins TRBV4-1 and TRBJ1-1; D unclear. Sequences were obtained from NKG2D-low CD8+ T cells sorted from blood. The sequence was collected from a human donor with alopecia areata. The CDR3 is CASSQDPGNTEAFF. The CDR3 DNA is TGCGCCAGCAGCCAAGATCCGGGGAACACTGAAGCTTTCTTT.